The 32 T cell receptor beta chains listed next were all sequenced from one sample in a study of T cells in localized non-small cell lung cancer. Sequencing was performed with immunoSEQ multiplex PCR; in TCRdb, only in-frame clones are kept and a portion is missing. This sample has roughly 34,000 clones, with just under 80% found just once. The starting material was peripheral blood, obtained before any cancer treatment. These receptor sequences come from an older male donor with stage II squamous cell lung carcinoma.

This clone was picked up one time. This rearrangement joins TRBV9 to TRBJ2-7, with D possibly being TRBD1 or TRBD2 (6 bases each). The V gene lost 0 bases and the J gene lost 6 bases, with 10 bases spanning the gap. This CDR3 spans 13 amino acids. Germline V gene data show CDR1 as SGDLS and CDR2 as YYNGEE. The CDR3 nucleotides read TGTGCCAGCAGCGTAGCCCCGGGGGCCGAGCAGTACTTC. Its protein is CASSVAPGAEQYF.

CDR3 loop: CASSRGDGEDTQYF. In nucleotides, the CDR3 is TGCGCCAGCAGCAGGGGGGACGGAGAAGATACGCAGTATTTT. This chain uses TRBV5-1 with TRBJ2-3, with D possibly being TRBD1 or TRBD2 (6 bases each). Trimming cost V 4 bases and J 5 bases, with 14 bases left between them. The length of the CDR3 is 14 residues. Per germline, CDR1 SGHRS and CDR2 YFSETQ.

The sample holds one count of this clone. The chain uses TRBV5-1 and TRBJ1-1, with D possibly matching TRBD1 (6 bases). Germline-derived CDR1 and CDR2 are SGHRS and YFSETQ. The CDR3 runs to 14 residues. Trimming removed 1 base from V and 5 bases from J, with 12 bases in between. For the CDR3, the DNA is TGCGCCAGCAGCTTGATGGGGGCGGGTACTGAAGCTTTCTTT. Residues: CASSLMGAGTEAFF.

The J gene is TRBJ1-4, the V gene TRBV19; unclear D gene. This CDR3 spans 14 amino acids. Per the germline V gene, CDR1 is LNHDA and CDR2 is SQIVND (reference sequence). The ends were cut back, 4 bases at V and 0 bases at J, with 6 bases in the middle. CDR3 sequence (DNA): TGTGCCAGTAGTACTGCGACAACTAATGAAAAACTGTTTTTT. This gives the protein CASSTATTNEKLFF. The whole variable domain, filled in from reference TRBV19 and TRBJ1-4, reads DGGITQSPKYLFRKEGQNVTLSCEQNLNHDAMYWYRQDPGQGLRLIYYSQIVNDFQKGDIAEGYSVSREKKESFPLTVTSAQKNPTAFYLCASSTATTNEKLFFGSGTQLSVL.

This chain connects TRBV18 to TRBJ1-3; D unclear. Germline CDR1 is KGHSH and CDR2 is LQKENI. This CDR3 comprises 13 residues. V lost 2 bases, J lost 6 bases, and 8 bases lay in between. CDR3 coding DNA: TGTGCCAGCTCACCATGGGCGGAAAACACCATATATTTT. Amino acids: CASSPWAENTIYF.

This clone was seen a few times. This sequence joins TRBV9 and TRBJ2-7, with no clear D. V was shortened by 1 base and J by 2 bases, with 10 bases between the two germline ends. Germline V lookup: CDR1 SGDLS, CDR2 YYNGEE. The CDR3 spans 14 residues. This CDR3 reads CASSVQGLPYEQYF. The CDR3 nucleotides read TGTGCCAGCAGCGTACAAGGGTTACCCTACGAGCAGTACTTC.

The chain links TRBV6-5 to TRBJ2-1; TRBD2 matches at 8 bases. Per the germline V gene, CDR1 is MNHEY and CDR2 is SVGAGI. V shed 6 bases, J shed 0 bases, and the junction held 4 bases outside the gene matches. This CDR3 comprises 15 residues. The CDR3 loop is CASSRGRSSYNEQFF. CDR3 bases: TGTGCCAGCAGCCGCGGGAGGAGCTCCTACAATGAGCAGTTCTTC.

With respect to this clone: Other nucleotide sequences from this sample produce the same CDR3. This chain joins TRBV27 and TRBJ2-6; D is ambiguous. Trimming pared 0 bases from V and 3 bases from J, leaving 0 bases between. The CDR3 loop spans 13 amino acids. From germline, CDR1 is MNHEY and CDR2 SMNVEV (reference sequence). The DNA of the CDR3 is TGTGCCAGCAGTTTATCTGGGGCCAACGTCCTGACTTTC. It translates to CASSLSGANVLTF.

This clone was recorded a few times. In DNA form, the CDR3 reads TGTGCCAGCAGCTTGAGGGAGGATCAGCCCCAGCATTTT. Translation gives CASSLREDQPQHF. This chain joins TRBV5-5 and TRBJ1-5; D gene unclear. Germline CDR1 reads SGHKS; CDR2 reads YYEKEE (reference sequence). Trimming took off 1 base at V and 5 bases at J, with 7 bases between the two ends. The CDR3 loop spans 13 amino acids.

This rearrangement joins TRBV4-1 to TRBJ2-7; no reliable D call. Germline V lookup: CDR1 MGHRA, CDR2 YSYEKL. The CDR3 sequence is 16 residues long. V lost 0 bases, J lost 8 bases, and 20 bases lay in between. CDR3 region: CASSQEGEGSATKQYF. In DNA, the CDR3 is TGCGCCAGCAGCCAAGAAGGTGAAGGGTCCGCTACGAAGCAGTACTTC.

The chain is built from TRBV10-1 and TRBJ2-5; TRBD1 agrees at 7 bases. Trimming removed 3 bases from V and 5 bases from J; junction bases left unmatched: 15. CDR1 and CDR2 from the germline V gene are WNHNN and SYGVQD (reference sequence). The CDR3 length is 17 residues. This CDR3 reads CASSDRAGGMKWETQYF. The CDR3 bases are TGCGCCAGCAGTGATCGGGCAGGGGGAATGAAGTGGGAGACCCAGTACTTC.

This chain uses TRBV6-6 with TRBJ2-7, with TRBD1 matching over 9 bases. Germline V lookup: CDR1 MNHNY, CDR2 SVGAGI (reference sequence). V dropped 0 bases and J dropped 5; count of bases not matched to a gene: 5. CDR3 length: 15 amino acids. The CDR3: CASSYSGTGPHEQYF. The CDR3 region has the DNA TGTGCCAGCAGTTACTCAGGGACAGGGCCCCACGAGCAGTACTTC.

The chain employs TRBV5-4 and TRBJ1-5; no firm D call. Germline CDR1 is SGHNT and CDR2 is YYREEE (reference sequence). V was clipped by 2 bases and J by 0 bases, with 12 bases between them. CDR3 length: 16 residues. CDR3 in amino acids: CASSFWMLNSNQPQHF. The CDR3 DNA follows: TGTGCCAGCAGCTTTTGGATGTTAAATAGCAATCAGCCCCAGCATTTT.

This chain joins TRBV27 and TRBJ2-7; tentative D call: TRBD1 (6 bases). Trimming stripped 10 bases from V and 6 bases from J, with 25 bases between. Germline CDR1 MNHEY, CDR2 SMNVEV (reference sequence). The CDR3 is made up of 15 amino acids. CDR3 in DNA: TGTGCCACCTCCCCGGGACAATGCCTACGAGTCGAGCAGTACTTC. It specifies CATSPGQCLRVEQYF.

This rearrangement joins TRBV9 to TRBJ2-7, with 14 bases fitting TRBD2. Germline loops: CDR1 SGDLS, CDR2 YYNGEE. This CDR3 has 14 residues. Trimming took 4 bases from V and 5 from J; bases not matched to a gene: 2. The CDR3 reads CASSPTSGRDEQYF. The CDR3, as DNA: TGTGCCAGCAGCCCGACTAGCGGGAGGGACGAGCAGTACTTC.

The chain is built from TRBV7-2 and TRBJ1-1; possible D gene TRBD1, 5 bases. CDR1 is SGHTA, CDR2 FQGNSA, per germline. Trimming shortened V by 1 base and J by 1 base, and 22 bases separated the two germline ends. This CDR3 comprises 19 residues. In DNA form, the CDR3 reads TGTGCCAGCAGCTTAGTATATGGGGGGGGAGGACACCAGAACACTGAAGCTTTCTTT. The encoded protein is CASSLVYGGGGHQNTEAFF. The full variable domain, completed using reference TRBV7-2 and TRBJ1-1, is GAGVSQSPSNKVTEKGKDVELRCDPISGHTALYWYRQSLGQGLEFLIYFQGNSAPDKSGLPSDRFSAERTGGSVSTLTIQRTQQEDSAVYLCASSLVYGGGGHQNTEAFFGQGTRLTVV.

The genes are TRBV5-4 and TRBJ2-3; TRBD2 aligns across 10 bases. Germline CDR1 SGHNT, CDR2 YYREEE (reference sequence). V lost 1 base to trimming and J lost 7 bases; unmatched junction nucleotides: 6. This CDR3 spans 15 amino acids. CDR3 region: CASSLRLAGLYTQYF. The CDR3 DNA reads as TGTGCCAGCAGCTTGCGACTAGCGGGCTTATATACGCAGTATTTT.

This chain links TRBV30 with TRBJ2-5, with TRBD2 matching 12 bases. Trimming removed 0 bases from V and 4 bases from J; junction bases left unmatched: 9. CDR1 GTSNPN and CDR2 SVGIG come from the germline V gene (reference sequence). This CDR3 has 17 amino acids. The CDR3 is CAWSVHGLAGGLETQYF. The CDR3 nucleotides are TGTGCCTGGAGTGTACATGGGCTAGCGGGGGGGCTAGAGACCCAGTACTTC.

The V gene is TRBV4-3, the J gene TRBJ2-7; the match to TRBD1 covers 8 bases. V shed 4 bases, J shed 3 bases, and the junction held 5 bases outside the gene matches. The CDR3 length is 14 residues. From germline, CDR1 is LGHNA and CDR2 YSLEER. The CDR3 sequence: CASSRETGDYEQYF. The DNA for the CDR3 is TGCGCCAGCAGCCGAGAGACAGGGGACTACGAGCAGTACTTC.

The chain recombines TRBV7-2 with TRBJ1-1; D is unresolved. Trimming shortened V by 2 bases and J by 2 bases, and 6 bases separated the two germline ends. Germline CDR1 is SGHTA and CDR2 is FQGNSA. This CDR3 comprises 13 residues. The CDR3 spells CASSLIFNTEAFF. In DNA form, the CDR3 reads TGTGCCAGCAGCTTAATATTCAACACTGAAGCTTTCTTT.

The CDR3, as DNA: TGTGCCAGCAGCTTGGATCGACAGAGCTCCTACGAGCAGTACTTC. The encoded protein is CASSLDRQSSYEQYF. The genes are TRBV11-2 and TRBJ2-7, with a possible D match to TRBD1 (5 bases). Trimming took 3 bases from V and 0 from J, leaving 12 bases between them. Germline assignment: CDR1 SGHAT and CDR2 FQNNGV. This CDR3 comprises 15 residues.

This clone is a singleton in its sample. CDR3 nucleotides: TGCGCCAGCGGGTCCGGACAGGGAGGTTCACCCCTCCACTTT. Protein product: CASGSGQGGSPLHF. The genes are TRBV5-1 and TRBJ1-6, with 8 bases fitting TRBD1. The CDR3 sequence is 14 residues long. The germline V gene encodes CDR1 SGHRS and CDR2 YFSETQ. Trimming cost V 7 bases and J 9 bases; bases outside gene matches: 9.

In this sample, this clone turned up a few times. The V call is TRBV5-6, the J call TRBJ2-4, with TRBD2 identical over 15 bases. This CDR3 has 18 amino acids. Trimming at V came to 1 base and at J to 2 bases, leaving 4 bases not matched to a gene. The germline V gene has CDR1 SGHDT and CDR2 YYEEEE. CDR3 protein: CASSLLGLAGGPKNIQYF. The CDR3 region has the DNA TGTGCCAGCAGCTTGCTGGGACTAGCGGGGGGCCCCAAAAACATTCAGTACTTC.

This sequence joins TRBV27 and TRBJ1-4, with no clear D. Trimming removed 5 bases from V and 8 bases from J, with 18 bases in between. The CDR3 is made up of 15 amino acids. The germline gives CDR1 MNHEY, CDR2 SMNVEV (reference sequence). The CDR3 DNA is TGTGCCAGCAGTACCGCACCTAGGTCGGGGGAAAAACTGTTTTTT. Its protein product is CASSTAPRSGEKLFF.

The chain recombines TRBV5-6 with TRBJ2-7, with 9 nucleotides matching TRBD1. Germline CDR1 and CDR2: SGHDT and YYEEEE. J was trimmed by 6 bases and V by 4 bases; bases with no gene match: 11. The CDR3 has 15 residues. CDR3 residues: CASSTSQGAGFEQYF. The CDR3 DNA reads as TGTGCCAGCAGCACCTCACAGGGGGCGGGTTTCGAGCAGTACTTC.

The rearrangement uses TRBV28 and TRBJ1-5; D not resolved. The CDR3 length is 15 residues. The germline CDR1 and CDR2 sequences are MDHEN and SYDVKM. The V gene lost 6 bases and the J gene lost 3 bases, with 15 bases spanning the gap. CDR3 amino acids: CASSKGLGDNQPQHF. The CDR3 DNA reads TGTGCCAGCAGCAAAGGCCTGGGCGACAATCAGCCCCAGCATTTT.

The chain recombines TRBV30 with TRBJ2-7, with D perhaps TRBD1 or TRBD2 (6 bases each). The CDR3 is 13 amino acids. The germline CDR1 and CDR2 sequences are GTSNPN and SVGIG (reference sequence). The V and J ends lost 4 bases and 2 bases respectively, with 12 bases between them. CDR3 DNA: TGTGCCTGGAATGGGGGGCTTCCCTACGAGCAGTACTTC. As protein: CAWNGGLPYEQYF.

The chain employs TRBV10-3 and TRBJ1-5; TRBD1 agrees at 7 bases. V shed 6 bases, J shed 7 bases, and the junction held 6 bases outside the gene matches. The CDR3 contains 13 residues. Germline V gene sequence: CDR1 ENHRY, CDR2 SYGVKD. The CDR3 spells CAISRTGEQPQHF. The CDR3 coding sequence is TGTGCCATCAGCAGAACAGGGGAACAGCCCCAGCATTTT.

The gene calls are TRBV7-2 and TRBJ1-1; possible D gene TRBD1, 5 bases. V lost 5 bases and J 0 bases, leaving 10 bases between the germline ends. Germline lookup yields CDR1 SGHTA and CDR2 FQGNSA. The CDR3 is 14 amino acids. CDR3 nucleotide sequence: TGTGCCAGCAGCGGGGACGGGATGAACACTGAAGCTTTCTTT. Its protein product is CASSGDGMNTEAFF. Drawing the rest from reference TRBV7-2 and TRBJ1-1, the complete variable domain is GAGVSQSPSNKVTEKGKDVELRCDPISGHTALYWYRQSLGQGLEFLIYFQGNSAPDKSGLPSDRFSAERTGGSVSTLTIQRTQQEDSAVYLCASSGDGMNTEAFFGQGTRLTVV.

This clone was seen a single time. This rearrangement joins TRBV2 to TRBJ2-1, with 11 bases fitting TRBD2. From germline, CDR1 is SNHLY and CDR2 FYNNEI. V trimming: 6 bases; J trimming: 7 bases; junction bases outside the gene matches: 11. CDR3 length: 16 amino acids. The CDR3 protein is CASRGPGGLAANEQFF. The CDR3, as DNA: TGTGCCAGCAGGGGCCCAGGGGGACTAGCGGCAAATGAGCAGTTCTTC.

V and J are TRBV7-9 and TRBJ2-5, with 11 bases matching TRBD2. CDR1 is SEHNR and CDR2 is FQNEAQ in the germline V gene (reference sequence). The V and J ends lost 5 bases and 1 base, in that order; junction bases with no gene match: 12. The CDR3 has 18 residues. CDR3 nucleotide sequence: TGTGCCAGCAGCGCTCGACCGATTAGCGGGGGGGCCCAAGAGACCCAGTACTTC. Amino acids: CASSARPISGGAQETQYF.

This clone occurred a few times. J is TRBJ1-2 and V is TRBV7-9; TRBD1 aligns across 11 bases. J was trimmed by 8 bases and V by 1 base; bases with no gene match: 12. The V gene's germline CDR1 is SEHNR and CDR2 FQNEAQ (reference sequence). The CDR3 has 17 amino acids. The CDR3 sequence: CASSLGSGTGGPEGYTF. The CDR3 nucleotides read TGTGCCAGCAGCTTAGGTTCCGGGACAGGGGGTCCCGAAGGCTACACCTTC.